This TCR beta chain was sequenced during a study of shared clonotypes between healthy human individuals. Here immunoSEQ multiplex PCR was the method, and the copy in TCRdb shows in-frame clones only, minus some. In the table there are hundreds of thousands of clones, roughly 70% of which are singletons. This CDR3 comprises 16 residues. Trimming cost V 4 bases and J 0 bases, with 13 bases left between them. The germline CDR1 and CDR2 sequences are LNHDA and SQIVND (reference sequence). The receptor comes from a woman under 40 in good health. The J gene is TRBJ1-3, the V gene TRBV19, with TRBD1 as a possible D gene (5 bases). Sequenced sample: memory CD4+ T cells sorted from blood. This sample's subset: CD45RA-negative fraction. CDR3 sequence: CASSRDGTVSGNTIYF. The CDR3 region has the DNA TGTGCCAGTAGTAGGGACGGGACCGTCTCTGGAAACACCATATATTTT.